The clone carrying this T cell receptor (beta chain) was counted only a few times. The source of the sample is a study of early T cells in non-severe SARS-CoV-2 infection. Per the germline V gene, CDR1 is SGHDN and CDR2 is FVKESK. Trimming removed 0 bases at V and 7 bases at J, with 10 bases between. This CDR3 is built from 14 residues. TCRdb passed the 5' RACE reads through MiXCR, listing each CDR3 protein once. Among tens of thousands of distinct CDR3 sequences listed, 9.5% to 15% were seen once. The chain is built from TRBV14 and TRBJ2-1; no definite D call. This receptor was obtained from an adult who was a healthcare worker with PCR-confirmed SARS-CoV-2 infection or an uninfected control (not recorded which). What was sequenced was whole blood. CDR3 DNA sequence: TGTGCCAGCAGCCAAGATCTGAACGGGAATGAGCAGTTCTTC. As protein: CASSQDLNGNEQFF.